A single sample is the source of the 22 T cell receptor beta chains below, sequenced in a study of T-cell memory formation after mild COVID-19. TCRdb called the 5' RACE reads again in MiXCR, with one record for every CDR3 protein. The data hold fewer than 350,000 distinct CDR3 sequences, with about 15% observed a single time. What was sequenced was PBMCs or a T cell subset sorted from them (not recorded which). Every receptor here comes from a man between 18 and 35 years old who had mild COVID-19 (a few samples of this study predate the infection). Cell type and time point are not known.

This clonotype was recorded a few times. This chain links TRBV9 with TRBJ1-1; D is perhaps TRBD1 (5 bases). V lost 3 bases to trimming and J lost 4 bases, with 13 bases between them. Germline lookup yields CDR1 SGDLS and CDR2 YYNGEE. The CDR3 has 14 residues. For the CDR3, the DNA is TGTGCCAGCAGCGCGGGACGAGAGATCACTGAAGCTTTCTTT. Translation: CASSAGREITEAFF.

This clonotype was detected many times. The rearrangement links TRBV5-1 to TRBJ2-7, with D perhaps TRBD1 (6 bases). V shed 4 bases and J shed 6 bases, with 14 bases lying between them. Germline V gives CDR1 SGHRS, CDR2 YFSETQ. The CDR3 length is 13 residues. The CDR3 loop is CASSRVGGREQYF. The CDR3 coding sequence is TGCGCCAGCAGCCGGGTAGGGGGTCGCGAGCAGTACTTC.

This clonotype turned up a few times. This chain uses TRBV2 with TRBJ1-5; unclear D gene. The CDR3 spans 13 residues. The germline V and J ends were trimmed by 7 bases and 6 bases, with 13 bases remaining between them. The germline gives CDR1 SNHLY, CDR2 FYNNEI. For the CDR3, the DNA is TGTGCCAGCAACTTGCCGGGGAGTCAGCCCCAGCATTTT. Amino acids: CASNLPGSQPQHF.

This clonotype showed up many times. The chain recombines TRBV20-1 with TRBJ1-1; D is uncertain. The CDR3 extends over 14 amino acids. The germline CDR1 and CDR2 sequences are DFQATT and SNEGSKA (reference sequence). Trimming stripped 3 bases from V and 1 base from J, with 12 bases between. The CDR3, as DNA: TGCAGTGCTAGCAAGCCCACCACGAACACTGAAGCTTTCTTT. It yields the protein CSASKPTTNTEAFF.

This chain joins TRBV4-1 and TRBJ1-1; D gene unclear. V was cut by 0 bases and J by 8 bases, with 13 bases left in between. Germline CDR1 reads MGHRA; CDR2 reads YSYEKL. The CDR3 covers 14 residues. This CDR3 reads CASSQESPGQEAFF. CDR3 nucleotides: TGCGCCAGCAGCCAAGAATCTCCTGGGCAGGAAGCTTTCTTT.

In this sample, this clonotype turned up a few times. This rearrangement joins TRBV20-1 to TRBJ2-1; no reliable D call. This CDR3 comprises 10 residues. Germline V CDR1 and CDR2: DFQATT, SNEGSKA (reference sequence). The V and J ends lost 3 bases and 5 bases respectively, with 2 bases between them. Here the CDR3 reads CSASDNEQFF. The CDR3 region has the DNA TGCAGTGCTAGCGACAATGAGCAGTTCTTC.

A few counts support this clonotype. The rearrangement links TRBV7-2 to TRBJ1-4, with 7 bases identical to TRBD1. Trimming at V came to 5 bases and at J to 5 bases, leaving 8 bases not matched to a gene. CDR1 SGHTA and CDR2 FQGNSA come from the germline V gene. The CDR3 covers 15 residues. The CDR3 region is CASSRAGQWNEKLFF. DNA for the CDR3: TGTGCCAGCAGCCGGGCGGGACAGTGGAATGAAAAACTGTTTTTT.

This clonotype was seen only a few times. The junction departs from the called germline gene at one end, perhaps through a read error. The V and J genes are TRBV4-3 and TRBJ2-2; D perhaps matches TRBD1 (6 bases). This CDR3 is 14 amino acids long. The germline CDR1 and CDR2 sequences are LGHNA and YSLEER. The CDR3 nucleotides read TGCGTCAGCAGCCGGGACACAGGCCGCGGGGAGCTGTTTTTT. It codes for CVSSRDTGRGELFF.

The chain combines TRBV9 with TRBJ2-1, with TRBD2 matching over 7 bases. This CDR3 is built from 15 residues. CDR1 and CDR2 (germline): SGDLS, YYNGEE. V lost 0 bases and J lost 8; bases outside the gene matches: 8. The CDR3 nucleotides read TGTGCCAGCAGCGTAGTAGGACTAGTATTCGATGAGCAGTTCTTC. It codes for CASSVVGLVFDEQFF.

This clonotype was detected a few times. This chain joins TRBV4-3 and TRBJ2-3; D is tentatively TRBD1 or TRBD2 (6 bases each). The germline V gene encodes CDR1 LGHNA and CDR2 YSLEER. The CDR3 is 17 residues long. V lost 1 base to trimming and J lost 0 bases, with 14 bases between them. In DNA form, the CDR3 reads TGCGCCAGCAGCCAAGGGGGGGCAGCTTCTAGCACAGATACGCAGTATTTT. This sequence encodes CASSQGGAASSTDTQYF.

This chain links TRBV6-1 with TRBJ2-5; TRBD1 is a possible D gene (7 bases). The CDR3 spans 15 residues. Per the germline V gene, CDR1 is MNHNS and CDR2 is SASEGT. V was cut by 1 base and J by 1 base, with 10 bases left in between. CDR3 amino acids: CASSEVQGGQETQYF. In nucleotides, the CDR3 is TGTGCCAGCAGTGAAGTCCAGGGGGGCCAAGAGACCCAGTACTTC.

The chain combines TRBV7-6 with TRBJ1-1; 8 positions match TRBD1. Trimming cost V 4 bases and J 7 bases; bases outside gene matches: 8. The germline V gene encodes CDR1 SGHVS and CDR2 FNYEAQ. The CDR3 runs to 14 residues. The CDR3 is CASSSEDRVVEAFF. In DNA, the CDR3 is TGTGCCAGCAGCTCCGAGGACAGGGTGGTTGAAGCTTTCTTT.

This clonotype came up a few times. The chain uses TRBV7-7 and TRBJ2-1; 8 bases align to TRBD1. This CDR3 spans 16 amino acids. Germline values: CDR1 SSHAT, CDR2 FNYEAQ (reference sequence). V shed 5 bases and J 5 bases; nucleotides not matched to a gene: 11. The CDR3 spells CASSRFGQGDHNEQFF. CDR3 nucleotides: TGTGCCAGCAGCCGCTTCGGACAGGGTGACCACAATGAGCAGTTCTTC.

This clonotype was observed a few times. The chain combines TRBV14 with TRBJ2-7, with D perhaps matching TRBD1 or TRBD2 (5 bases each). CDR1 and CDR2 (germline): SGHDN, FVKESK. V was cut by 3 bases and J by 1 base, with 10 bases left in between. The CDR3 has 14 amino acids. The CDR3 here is CASSHGAVSYEQYF. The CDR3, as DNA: TGTGCCAGCAGCCACGGGGCGGTGTCCTACGAGCAGTACTTC.

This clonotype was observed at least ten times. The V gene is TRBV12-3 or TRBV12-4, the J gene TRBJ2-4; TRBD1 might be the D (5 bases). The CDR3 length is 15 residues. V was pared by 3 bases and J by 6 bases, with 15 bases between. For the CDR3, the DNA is TGTGCCAGCAGTTTCATGGGCCAGGGTAGAAACATTCAGTACTTC. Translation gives CASSFMGQGRNIQYF.

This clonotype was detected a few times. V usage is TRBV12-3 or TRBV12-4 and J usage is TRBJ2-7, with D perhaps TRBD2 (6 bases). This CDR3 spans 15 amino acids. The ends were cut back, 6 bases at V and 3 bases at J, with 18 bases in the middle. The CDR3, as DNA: TGTGCCAGCAGGCCATTCGGGACTTCCATCTACGAGCAGTACTTC. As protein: CASRPFGTSIYEQYF.

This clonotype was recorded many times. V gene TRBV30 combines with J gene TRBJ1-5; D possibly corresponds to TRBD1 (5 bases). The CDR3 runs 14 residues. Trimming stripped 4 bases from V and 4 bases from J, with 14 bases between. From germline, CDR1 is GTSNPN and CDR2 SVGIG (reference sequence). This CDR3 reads CAWTKGNRNQPQHF. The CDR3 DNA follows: TGTGCCTGGACCAAGGGGAACCGGAATCAGCCCCAGCATTTT.

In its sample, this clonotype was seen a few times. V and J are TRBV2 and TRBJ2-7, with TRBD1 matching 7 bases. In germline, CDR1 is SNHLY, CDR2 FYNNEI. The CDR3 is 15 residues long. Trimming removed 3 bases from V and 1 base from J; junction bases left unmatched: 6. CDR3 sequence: CASSDEGALSYEQYF. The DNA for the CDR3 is TGTGCCAGCAGTGACGAGGGGGCTTTATCCTACGAGCAGTACTTC.

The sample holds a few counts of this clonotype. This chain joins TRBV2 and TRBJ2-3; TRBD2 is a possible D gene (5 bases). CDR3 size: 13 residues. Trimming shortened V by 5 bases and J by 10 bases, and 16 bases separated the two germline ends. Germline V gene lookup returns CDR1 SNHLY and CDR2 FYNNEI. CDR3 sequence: CASSSEVEGSQYF. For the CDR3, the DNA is TGTGCCAGCAGTTCAGAGGTAGAGGGCTCGCAGTATTTT.

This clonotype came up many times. CDR3 in amino acids: CASSTVSGRRGEQFF. In DNA form, the CDR3 reads TGTGCCAGCAGCACAGTGAGCGGGCGGCGGGGTGAGCAGTTCTTC. This chain uses TRBV5-6 with TRBJ2-1; possible D gene TRBD2, 6 bases. V dropped 4 bases and J dropped 9 bases, with 20 bases sitting between them. Per germline, CDR1 SGHDT and CDR2 YYEEEE. The CDR3 extends over 15 amino acids.

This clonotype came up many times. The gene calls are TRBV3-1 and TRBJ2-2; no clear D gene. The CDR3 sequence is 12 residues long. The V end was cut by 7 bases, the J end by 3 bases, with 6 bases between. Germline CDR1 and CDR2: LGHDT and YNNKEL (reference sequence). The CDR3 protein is CASNAYTGELFF. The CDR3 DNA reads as TGTGCCAGCAACGCTTACACCGGGGAGCTGTTTTTT. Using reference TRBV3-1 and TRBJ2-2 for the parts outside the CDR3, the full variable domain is DTAVSQTPKYLVTQMGNDKSIKCEQNLGHDTMYWYKQDSKKFLKIMFSYNNKELIINETVPNRFSPKSPDKAHLNLHINSLELGDSAVYFCASNAYTGELFFGEGSRLTVL.

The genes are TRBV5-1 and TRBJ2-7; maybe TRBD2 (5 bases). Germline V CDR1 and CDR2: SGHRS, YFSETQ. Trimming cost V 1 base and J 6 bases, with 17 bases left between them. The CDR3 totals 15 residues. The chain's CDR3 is CASSLKVGGLGEQYF. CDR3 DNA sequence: TGCGCCAGCAGCTTGAAGGTTGGAGGTTTGGGCGAGCAGTACTTC.